Below, 9 T cell receptor beta chains from the same sample are listed, as sequenced in a study of OX40 agonist ivuxolimab in advanced cancers. Some clones are missing from TCRdb's copy, which holds only in-frame ones; the method was immunoSEQ multiplex PCR. The sample holds fewer than 95,000 clones, roughly 89% seen once. Sequencing was performed on CD4+ or CD8+ T cells sorted from blood, taken in a trial of the OX40 agonist ivuxolimab. The receptors stem from an adult with an advanced solid tumor such as melanoma, head and neck, liver or kidney cancer.

The sample holds many counts of this clone. The chain couples TRBV19 to TRBJ1-2; tentative D call: TRBD1 (5 bases). Trimming removed 6 bases from V and 4 bases from J, with 18 bases in between. Germline loops: CDR1 LNHDA, CDR2 SQIVND (reference sequence). The CDR3 spans 15 residues. The CDR3 is CASRPSGGGFYGYTF. CDR3 nucleotides: TGTGCCAGTAGGCCCTCGGGGGGAGGATTCTATGGCTACACCTTC.

This chain joins TRBV5-1 and TRBJ2-5; D remains ambiguous. Germline CDR1 SGHRS, CDR2 YFSETQ. The CDR3 runs 14 residues. V was shortened by 2 bases and J by 4 bases, with 12 bases between the two germline ends. This CDR3 reads CASSLGGDRETQYF. In DNA, the CDR3 is TGCGCCAGCAGCTTAGGTGGGGATAGAGAGACCCAGTACTTC. Filled out from reference TRBV5-1 and TRBJ2-5, the complete variable domain reads KAGVTQTPRYLIKTRGQQVTLSCSPISGHRSVSWYQQTPGQGLQFLFEYFSETQRNKGNFPGRFSGRQFSNSRSEMNVSTLELGDSALYLCASSLGGDRETQYFGPGTRLLVL.

CDR3 sequence reads: CASSRGNEQYF. Written as DNA, the CDR3 is TGTGCCAGCTCCCGGGGGAACGAGCAGTACTTC. This rearrangement joins TRBV6-5 to TRBJ2-7; possible D gene TRBD2, 6 bases. The V and J ends lost 8 bases and 5 bases respectively, with 10 bases between them. The CDR3 extends over 11 amino acids. The germline V gene has CDR1 MNHEY and CDR2 SVGAGI.

The chain couples TRBV7-2 to TRBJ2-3; a weak D match, TRBD1 (5 bases). V shed 3 bases and J shed 2 bases, with 12 bases lying between them. The CDR3 loop spans 15 amino acids. Per germline, CDR1 SGHTA and CDR2 FQGNSA. The CDR3 reads CASSFSDSPTDTQYF. The CDR3 nucleotides are TGTGCCAGCAGCTTCTCCGACAGCCCCACAGATACGCAGTATTTT.

V and J are TRBV7-8 and TRBJ1-4, with 9 bases lining up with TRBD1. Germline values: CDR1 SGHVS, CDR2 FQNEAQ. CDR3 length: 15 amino acids. The trim removed 2 bases at V and 8 bases at J, leaving 6 bases unmatched. DNA for the CDR3: TGTGCCAGCAGCTTACTGACGGGGACAGGGGAAAAACTGTTTTTT. It yields the protein CASSLLTGTGEKLFF. The full variable domain, rest sourced from reference TRBV7-8 and TRBJ1-4, is GAGVSQSPRYKVAKRGQDVALRCDPISGHVSLFWYQQALGQGPEFLTYFQNEAQLDKSGLPSDRFFAERPEGSVSTLKIQRTQQEDSAVYLCASSLLTGTGEKLFFGSGTQLSVL.

J is TRBJ2-2 and V is TRBV28, with TRBD2 identical over 9 bases. CDR3 size: 16 residues. V gave up 5 bases and J gave up 4 bases; unmatched junction bases: 8. Germline V CDR1 and CDR2: MDHEN, SYDVKM. CDR3 sequence: CASSRRLAATTGELFF. DNA of the CDR3: TGTGCCAGCAGTCGCCGACTAGCGGCGACCACCGGGGAGCTGTTTTTT.

The chain combines TRBV27 with TRBJ2-2, with TRBD2 identical over 8 bases. From germline, CDR1 is MNHEY and CDR2 SMNVEV (reference sequence). V gave up 4 bases and J gave up 0 bases; unmatched junction bases: 7. The CDR3 length is 17 residues. The CDR3 sequence: CASSWRLARPNTGELFF. The CDR3 DNA sequence: TGTGCCAGCAGTTGGAGACTAGCGAGACCGAACACCGGGGAGCTGTTTTTT.

The chain couples TRBV28 to TRBJ1-4; D might be TRBD1 (6 bases). Trimming left V 6 bases short and J 7 bases short, with 21 bases between. Germline-derived CDR1 and CDR2 are MDHEN and SYDVKM. This CDR3 comprises 16 residues. The CDR3 coding sequence is TGTGCCAGCAGCCGATCATTACAGGGCGTCGGTGAAAAACTGTTTTTT. The encoded protein is CASSRSLQGVGEKLFF.

The rearrangement joins TRBV5-6 to TRBJ2-6; TRBD1 is a possible D gene (6 bases). There are 16 residues in the CDR3. Trimming stripped 4 bases from V and 0 bases from J, with 11 bases between. Germline V CDR1 and CDR2: SGHDT, YYEEEE. CDR3 amino acids: CASSPVTGSGANVLTF. CDR3 coding DNA: TGTGCCAGCAGCCCGGTGACAGGCTCTGGGGCCAACGTCCTGACTTTC.